These 32 T cell receptor beta chains share one sample of origin, sequenced in a study of T cell repertoires in cytomegalovirus infection. One entry per CDR3 protein results from TCRdb running MiXCR on the reads. The sample holds around 540,000 distinct CDR3 sequences; 30% to 35% are singletons and the top ten take roughly 16%. The antigens for these receptors are not known. The specimen was cultured PBMCs, collected from culture after CMV antigen stimulation. Receptors were obtained from a human donor in good health (CMV status not recorded). Some clones in this sample may be carry-over from other donors' samples.

The J gene is TRBJ1-6, the V gene TRBV7-2; weak D call: TRBD1 (5 bases). The germline V and J ends were trimmed by 1 base and 10 bases, with 11 bases remaining between them. Germline CDR1 and CDR2: SGHTA and FQGNSA. There are 14 residues in the CDR3. CDR3 protein: CASSLGGYSSPLHF. The DNA of the CDR3 is TGTGCCAGCAGCTTAGGGGGGTACAGCTCACCCCTCCACTTT. The entire variable domain, with the rest obtained from reference TRBV7-2 and TRBJ1-6, is as follows: GAGVSQSPSNKVTEKGKDVELRCDPISGHTALYWYRQSLGQGLEFLIYFQGNSAPDKSGLPSDRFSAERTGGSVSTLTIQRTQQEDSAVYLCASSLGGYSSPLHFGNGTRLTVT.

This clonotype has ten or more counts. This chain joins TRBV7-2 and TRBJ1-4; tentatively, D is TRBD1 (5 bases). The CDR3 covers 14 residues. The ends were cut back, 1 base at V and 10 bases at J, with 13 bases in the middle. Germline CDR1 and CDR2: SGHTA and FQGNSA. The CDR3 here is CASSLELLGGKLFF. CDR3 DNA sequence: TGTGCCAGCAGCTTAGAGTTACTCGGGGGAAAACTGTTTTTT.

This chain uses TRBV7-9 with TRBJ2-5, with D perhaps TRBD1 (7 bases). The V gene lost 7 bases and the J gene lost 1 base, with 13 bases spanning the gap. The germline gives CDR1 SEHNR, CDR2 FQNEAQ (reference sequence). The CDR3 has 14 residues. The CDR3 DNA reads TGTGCCAGCACCTTCCAGGGGGGCCAAGAGACCCAGTACTTC. Translating it yields CASTFQGGQETQYF.

In DNA, the CDR3 is TGTGCCAGCAGCCAAGATACCTCTCCGGGAGCTTTCTTT. It specifies CASSQDTSPGAFF. The J gene is TRBJ1-1, the V gene TRBV3-1; D remains unclear. Trimming removed 0 bases at V and 10 bases at J, with 12 bases between. This CDR3 is built from 13 residues. Germline assignment: CDR1 LGHDT and CDR2 YNNKEL (reference sequence).

Only a few counts were recorded for this clonotype. V gene TRBV5-1 combines with J gene TRBJ2-2, with 8 bases fitting TRBD2. The V segment lost 3 bases and the J segment 3 bases; nucleotides outside the gene matches: 4. The CDR3 totals 15 residues. CDR1 and CDR2 (germline): SGHRS, YFSETQ. The CDR3 here is CASSYVSGDTGELFF. CDR3 DNA sequence: TGCGCCAGCAGCTACGTTAGCGGGGACACCGGGGAGCTGTTTTTT.

This chain links TRBV7-9 with TRBJ1-1; 7 positions agree with TRBD1. Germline loops: CDR1 SEHNR, CDR2 FQNEAQ (reference sequence). This CDR3 region has 14 residues. The ends lost 6 bases at V and 1 base at J; junction bases unmatched: 5. The CDR3 is CASRAGGPNTEAFF. CDR3 DNA sequence: TGTGCCAGCAGGGCAGGGGGGCCGAACACTGAAGCTTTCTTT.

The V call is TRBV20-1, the J call TRBJ1-2; D possibly corresponds to TRBD1 (5 bases). The V gene's germline CDR1 is DFQATT and CDR2 SNEGSKA (reference sequence). There are 13 residues in the CDR3. Trimming removed 4 bases from V and 4 bases from J, with 13 bases in between. The CDR3 is CSAIRDALYGYTF. CDR3 nucleotides: TGCAGTGCTATCCGGGACGCTCTCTATGGCTACACCTTC.

J is TRBJ1-2 and V is TRBV6-5, with D unclear. The CDR3 is 14 amino acids. Per germline, CDR1 MNHEY and CDR2 SVGAGI. V dropped 2 bases and J dropped 7 bases, with 14 bases sitting between them. The CDR3 loop reads CASSYDLVKGGYTF. The CDR3 DNA follows: TGTGCCAGCAGTTACGACTTGGTAAAGGGTGGCTACACCTTC.

The chain recombines TRBV6-5 with TRBJ2-7; a weak D match, TRBD2 (6 bases). V gave up 0 bases and J gave up 3 bases, with 12 bases separating them. The CDR3 is made up of 15 amino acids. Germline CDR1 reads MNHEY; CDR2 reads SVGAGI. The CDR3 region is CASSYSGGLGYEQYF. CDR3 nucleotide sequence: TGTGCCAGCAGTTACTCAGGAGGGTTGGGCTACGAGCAGTACTTC.

This clonotype was recorded a few times. J is TRBJ2-7 and V is TRBV7-2, with 15 bases matching TRBD2. The CDR3 sequence is 14 residues long. CDR1 SGHTA and CDR2 FQGNSA come from the germline V gene. The J segment lost 9 bases and the V segment lost 5 bases, leaving 5 bases of the junction unmatched. The CDR3 DNA sequence: TGTGCCAGCAGCGCGGGACTAGCGGGAGGTCGGCAGTACTTC. This translates into CASSAGLAGGRQYF.

The CDR3 loop is CASSGVSGGRNEQFF. CDR3 DNA: TGTGCCAGCAGTGGCGTGTCTGGCGGGCGCAATGAGCAGTTCTTC. The V call is TRBV6-2 or TRBV6-3, the J call TRBJ2-1; weak D call: TRBD2 (5 bases). CDR3 length: 15 residues. Germline V gene data show CDR1 as MNHEY and CDR2 as SVGEGT. With 5 bases removed from V and 6 bases from J, the gap between germline ends came to 17 bases.

The chain recombines TRBV5-4 with TRBJ1-2; 7 bases map to TRBD1. The CDR3 is made up of 14 amino acids. J was trimmed by 4 bases and V by 3 bases; bases with no gene match: 6. The germline V gene has CDR1 SGHNT and CDR2 YYREEE (reference sequence). The CDR3 region has the DNA TGTGCCAGCAGCTCTTGGGACAGCGTCTATGGCTACACCTTC. Its translation is CASSSWDSVYGYTF.

V and J are TRBV20-1 and TRBJ2-7; a weak D match, TRBD2 (5 bases). Per the germline V gene, CDR1 is DFQATT and CDR2 is SNEGSKA (reference sequence). This CDR3 is built from 15 residues. Trimming removed 1 base from V and 4 bases from J, with 17 bases in between. CDR3 sequence: CSARAPERTPYEQYF. CDR3 sequence (DNA): TGCAGTGCTAGAGCCCCTGAGCGGACCCCTTACGAGCAGTACTTC.

In this sample, this clonotype turned up a few times. A junction end diverges from the germline sequence, so it may reflect a read error. The chain combines TRBV7-7 with TRBJ2-5, with D unresolved. The CDR3 sequence is 14 residues long. Germline V gene data show CDR1 as SSHAT and CDR2 as FNYEAQ (reference sequence). In DNA form, the CDR3 reads TGTGCTAGCAGCTTAGATGGAAGCTGGAAGACCCAGTACTTC. Translation: CASSLDGSWKTQYF.

The V call is TRBV6-1, the J call TRBJ1-4; D gene unclear. There are 14 residues in the CDR3. V lost 7 bases and J 7 bases, leaving 16 bases between the germline ends. Looked up from germline, CDR1 is MNHNS and CDR2 is SASEGT. CDR3 region: CASMSGGHIEKLFF. For the CDR3, the DNA is TGTGCCAGCATGTCCGGCGGGCACATTGAAAAACTGTTTTTT.

V and J are TRBV6-4 and TRBJ2-7; 10 bases map to TRBD1. Per germline, CDR1 MRHNA and CDR2 SNTAGT. The ends lost 6 bases at V and 2 bases at J; junction bases unmatched: 7. The CDR3 runs 15 residues. In DNA, the CDR3 is TGTGCCAGCAGAGCCGGGACAGGGGTCCCCTACGAGCAGTACGTC. Its translation: CASRAGTGVPYEQYV.

The chain couples TRBV4-3 to TRBJ2-3, with 8 bases matching TRBD1. The V and J ends lost 4 bases and 2 bases, in that order; junction bases with no gene match: 5. The CDR3 covers 15 residues. The germline gives CDR1 LGHNA, CDR2 YSLEER. The CDR3 region is CASSRGTGTTDTQYF. CDR3 sequence (DNA): TGCGCCAGCAGCCGTGGGACAGGAACCACAGATACGCAGTATTTT.

This clonotype was recorded a few times. The rearrangement uses TRBV6-2 or TRBV6-3 and TRBJ1-5, with D possibly TRBD1 on 6 matching bases. Germline CDR1 MNHEY, CDR2 SVGEGT. This CDR3 has 14 amino acids. V was pared by 5 bases and J by 5 bases, with 13 bases between. The CDR3 DNA follows: TGTGCCAGCAGTAACAGGGAAGGACATCAGCCCCAGCATTTT. Protein: CASSNREGHQPQHF.

This clonotype was seen a single time. The CDR3 sequence: CATSRVQDGQPQHF. CDR3 nucleotides: TGTGCCACCAGCAGAGTCCAGGACGGTCAGCCCCAGCATTTT. The chain uses TRBV15 and TRBJ1-5, with D unclear. Trimming stripped 1 base from V and 6 bases from J, with 10 bases between. Germline V gene lookup returns CDR1 LNHNV and CDR2 YYDKDF (reference sequence). The CDR3 runs 14 residues.

The chain couples TRBV7-4 to TRBJ1-6; the D is unclear. Looked up from germline, CDR1 is SGHVT and CDR2 is SQSDAQ. This CDR3 region has 15 residues. V lost 3 bases, J lost 6 bases, and 12 bases lay in between. DNA for the CDR3: TGTGCCAGCAGCTTTCAGAGACCCGTTAATTCACCCCTCCACTTT. This codes for CASSFQRPVNSPLHF.

The rearrangement uses TRBV19 and TRBJ2-5; 9 bases agree with TRBD2. Germline-derived CDR1 and CDR2 are LNHDA and SQIVND (reference sequence). This CDR3 is 15 amino acids long. J was trimmed by 5 bases and V by 3 bases; bases with no gene match: 7. CDR3 nucleotide sequence: TGTGCCAGTAGTATCTCAGCGGGAGGAGAGGAGACCCAGTACTTC. The encoded protein is CASSISAGGEETQYF.

This clonotype showed up many times. This chain uses TRBV7-9 with TRBJ2-7, with D unclear. Germline lookup yields CDR1 SEHNR and CDR2 FQNEAQ (reference sequence). This CDR3 spans 13 amino acids. V shed 0 bases and J shed 3 bases, with 6 bases lying between them. CDR3 sequence: CASSLAPGYEQYF. DNA of the CDR3: TGTGCCAGCAGCTTAGCGCCGGGCTACGAGCAGTACTTC.

This clonotype has at least ten counts. This sequence joins TRBV7-2 and TRBJ2-5, with D possibly being TRBD2 (5 bases). Trimming shortened V by 3 bases and J by 3 bases, and 11 bases separated the two germline ends. There are 14 residues in the CDR3. Germline assignment: CDR1 SGHTA and CDR2 FQGNSA. CDR3 sequence (DNA): TGTGCCAGCAGCTTCGGCGGGTTAAAAGAGACCCAGTACTTC. This sequence encodes CASSFGGLKETQYF.

This clonotype came up many times. The J gene is TRBJ2-2, the V gene TRBV7-6, with 10 nucleotides matching TRBD2. V was pared by 5 bases and J by 2 bases, with 5 bases of the junction left unmatched. Looked up from germline, CDR1 is SGHVS and CDR2 is FNYEAQ. The CDR3 covers 16 residues. The CDR3 protein is CASSRTSGANTGELFF. The CDR3 DNA sequence: TGTGCCAGCAGCCGTACTAGCGGGGCAAACACCGGGGAGCTGTTTTTT. Filled out from reference TRBV7-6 and TRBJ2-2, the complete variable domain reads GAGVSQSPRYKVTKRGQDVALRCDPISGHVSLYWYRQALGQGPEFLTYFNYEAQQDKSGLPNDRFSAERPEGSISTLTIQRTEQRDSAMYRCASSRTSGANTGELFFGEGSRLTVL.

The chain recombines TRBV19 with TRBJ1-2; D is unresolved. Between the trimmed V and J ends, which lost 2 bases and 4 bases, there was a span of 14 bases. CDR1 LNHDA and CDR2 SQIVND come from the germline V gene (reference sequence). This CDR3 has 15 residues. The CDR3 region has the DNA TGTGCCAGTAGTATACGCCCGCAGGCCTCCTATGGCTACACCTTC. It is translated as CASSIRPQASYGYTF.

The chain has TRBV9 and TRBJ1-5; D is unclear. The CDR3 spans 13 residues. Germline lookup yields CDR1 SGDLS and CDR2 YYNGEE. Trimming took 3 bases from V and 4 from J, leaving 8 bases between them. The CDR3 DNA reads as TGTGCCAGCAGCGGCTCCTCTAATCAGCCCCAGCATTTT. The encoded protein is CASSGSSNQPQHF.

The V gene is TRBV7-2, the J gene TRBJ1-2, with TRBD1 as a possible D gene (5 bases). This CDR3 has 15 amino acids. Looked up from germline, CDR1 is SGHTA and CDR2 is FQGNSA. Trimming pared 2 bases from V and 2 bases from J, leaving 12 bases between. The CDR3 nucleotides read TGTGCCAGCAGCTTACTGAGGGGCTTAAACTATGGCTACACCTTC. Its translation is CASSLLRGLNYGYTF.

The table lists this clonotype with a few counts. The chain joins TRBV20-1 to TRBJ2-5; no clear D gene. The V and J ends lost 4 bases and 0 bases respectively, with 9 bases between them. Germline loops: CDR1 DFQATT, CDR2 SNEGSKA (reference sequence). This CDR3 is 13 amino acids long. CDR3: CSANFAHQETQYF. As DNA, the CDR3 is TGCAGTGCTAACTTTGCTCACCAAGAGACCCAGTACTTC.

This clonotype was found a few times. CDR3: CASRQVQNTEAFF. The CDR3 bases are TGTGCCAGCAGGCAAGTCCAGAACACTGAAGCTTTCTTT. The genes are TRBV7-9 and TRBJ1-1; D gene ambiguous. CDR1 and CDR2 from the germline V gene are SEHNR and FQNEAQ (reference sequence). V gave up 6 bases and J gave up 1 base, with 9 bases separating them. This CDR3 region has 13 residues.

This clonotype was seen more than once but under ten times. The chain employs TRBV29-1 and TRBJ2-5; 12 bases match TRBD2. The CDR3 runs 15 residues. V gave up 5 bases and J gave up 1 base; unmatched junction bases: 5. CDR1 SQVTM and CDR2 ANQGSEA come from the germline V gene. CDR3 sequence: CSVPSGRGFQETQYF. CDR3 coding DNA: TGCAGCGTTCCTAGCGGGAGGGGCTTCCAAGAGACCCAGTACTTC.

This chain connects TRBV9 to TRBJ1-1; TRBD1 might be the D (5 bases). CDR3 length equals 13 residues. V was trimmed by 3 bases and J by 5 bases, leaving 11 bases between them. Germline CDR1 reads SGDLS; CDR2 reads YYNGEE. Here the CDR3 DNA reads TGTGCCAGCAGCGCACGGGGGGATACTGAAGCTTTCTTT. Amino acid sequence: CASSARGDTEAFF.

The chain carries TRBV7-9 and TRBJ2-7; D call uncertain. Germline V gene sequence: CDR1 SEHNR, CDR2 FQNEAQ (reference sequence). The CDR3 is made up of 14 amino acids. The ends were cut back, 2 bases at V and 3 bases at J, with 11 bases in the middle. The CDR3 sequence is CASSLTATFYEQYV. The CDR3 coding sequence is TGTGCCAGCAGCTTAACAGCGACCTTCTACGAGCAGTACGTC.